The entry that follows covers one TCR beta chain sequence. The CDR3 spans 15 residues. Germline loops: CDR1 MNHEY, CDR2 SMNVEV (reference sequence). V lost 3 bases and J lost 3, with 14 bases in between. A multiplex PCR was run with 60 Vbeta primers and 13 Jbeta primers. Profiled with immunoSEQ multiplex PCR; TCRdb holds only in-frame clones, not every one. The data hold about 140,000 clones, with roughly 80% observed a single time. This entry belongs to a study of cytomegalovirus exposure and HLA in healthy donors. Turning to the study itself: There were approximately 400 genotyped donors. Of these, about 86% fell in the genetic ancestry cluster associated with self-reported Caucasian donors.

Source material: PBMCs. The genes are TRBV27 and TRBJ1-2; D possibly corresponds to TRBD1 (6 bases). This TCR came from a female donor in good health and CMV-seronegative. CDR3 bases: TGTGCCAGCAGTTTTACAAGCAGGGGAGACTATGGCTACACCTTC. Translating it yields CASSFTSRGDYGYTF.